Presented here are 15 T cell receptor beta chains from one specimen sequenced in a study of T cells in women clearing cervical HPV infection. The repertoire was sequenced with immunoSEQ multiplex PCR; TCRdb's copy has only in-frame clones and lacks some. The sample table sets out fewer than 35,000 clones. Sequencing was carried out using blood buffy coat. These receptors were obtained from a woman between 18 and 69 years old with a cervical HPV16 infection that either progressed to CIN3+ or cleared (not recorded which).

Comments on this clone: The sequenced fragment ends 3 residues before the CDR3 boundary, so the rest is inferred from the germline J gene. The rearrangement joins TRBV2 to TRBJ2-7, with 8 bases matching TRBD2. The germline gives CDR1 SNHLY, CDR2 FYNNEI. The J segment lost 4 bases and the V segment lost 4 bases, leaving 9 bases of the junction unmatched. The CDR3 length is 15 residues. The CDR3 loop is CASSGLAGNAYEQYF. The DNA read from the CDR3 is TGTGCCAGCAGTGGGTTAGCGGGAAACGCATACGAG.

Of note for this clone: The CDR3 is cut off 3 residues early in the read; its end comes from the germline J gene. This chain joins TRBV11-2 and TRBJ2-7, with 9 nucleotides matching TRBD1. CDR3 length: 13 residues. V gave up 4 bases and J gave up 6 bases; unmatched junction bases: 4. CDR1 is SGHAT, CDR2 FQNNGV, per germline. The CDR3 is CASSSSTGGEQYF. The covered CDR3 bases are TGTGCCAGCAGCTCGTCGACAGGGGGCGAG.

As for this clone: The sequence runs out 3 residues before the end of the CDR3; the remainder is reconstructed from the germline J gene. The chain carries TRBV29-1 and TRBJ2-1; 8 bases agree with TRBD2. J lost 6 bases, V lost 4 bases, and 2 bases had no gene match. This CDR3 is 12 amino acids long. From germline, CDR1 is SQVTM and CDR2 ANQGSEA. Here the CDR3 reads CSVAGTSNEQFF. CDR3 DNA, as far as it was read: TGCAGCGTTGCCGGGACTAGCAATGAG.

For this clone: The read ends 3 residues shy of where the CDR3 ends; the end is completed using the germline J gene. V gene TRBV9 combines with J gene TRBJ2-1, with 9 bases that match TRBD1. Unmatched junction bases numbered 3, after V lost 0 bases and J lost 2 bases. Looked up from germline, CDR1 is SGDLS and CDR2 is YYNGEE. The CDR3 loop spans 16 amino acids. The CDR3 bases that were read are TGTGCCAGCAGCGTAGATGGACAGGGGACCTACAATGAG. As protein: CASSVDGQGTYNE. The whole CDR3 sequence reads CASSVDGQGTYNEQFF.

CDR3 loop: CASSSRDRSLEQYF. The part of the CDR3 DNA that was read is TGTGCCAGCAGCTCCCGGGACAGGTCACTCGAG. The chain has TRBV11-1 and TRBJ2-7, with 8 bases identical to TRBD1. With the read ending 3 residues before the CDR3 end, the germline J gene is used to fill in that end. Germline values: CDR1 SGHAT, CDR2 FQDESV (reference sequence). Germline trimming cut 4 bases from V and 6 bases from J; bases unmatched to any gene: 8. The CDR3 has 14 residues.

About this clone itself: The read ends 3 residues early relative to the CDR3; the germline J gene fills the gap. This chain links TRBV20-1 with TRBJ1-5, with TRBD1 matching over 7 bases. The CDR3 is 13 residues long. From germline, CDR1 is DFQATT and CDR2 SNEGSKA (reference sequence). The trim removed 5 bases at V and 4 bases at J, leaving 5 bases unmatched. The DNA read from the CDR3 is TGCAGTGCTCAAACAGGGGTTAATCAGCCC. Protein sequence: CSAQTGVNQP. The entire CDR3 reads CSAQTGVNQPQHF.

On this clone itself: The read gets to within 3 residues of the CDR3 end, and the germline J gene fills in the rest. The J gene is TRBJ1-3, the V gene TRBV30; the match to TRBD1 covers 10 bases. V gave up 5 bases and J gave up 8 bases; unmatched junction bases: 0. The V gene's germline CDR1 is GTSNPN and CDR2 SVGIG (reference sequence). CDR3 length: 11 residues. The CDR3 sequence is CAWGQGDTIYF. CDR3 DNA (partial): TGTGCCTGGGGACAGGGGGACACC.

On this clone itself: The observed sequence ends 3 residues before the CDR3 terminus, with the missing tail filled in from the germline J gene. The V gene is TRBV19, the J gene TRBJ1-2, with 7 bases identical to TRBD1. V lost 7 bases and J lost 6; bases outside the gene matches: 8. The CDR3 is 13 residues long. The germline gives CDR1 LNHDA, CDR2 SQIVND (reference sequence). CDR3 residues: CASKKRGQNGYTF. CDR3 bases read: TGTGCCAGTAAAAAAAGGGGGCAGAATGGC. Variable domain in full (rest from reference TRBV19 and TRBJ1-2): DGGITQSPKYLFRKEGQNVTLSCEQNLNHDAMYWYRQDPGQGLRLIYYSQIVNDFQKGDIAEGYSVSREKKESFPLTVTSAQKNPTAFYLCASKKRGQNGYTFGSGTRLTVV.

Points on this clone: The CDR3 goes on 3 residues after the read ends, and that part is filled in from the germline J gene. This chain joins TRBV2 and TRBJ2-1; TRBD2 agrees at 8 bases. CDR3 length: 15 amino acids. Germline assignment: CDR1 SNHLY and CDR2 FYNNEI. The V segment lost 5 bases and the J segment 2 bases; nucleotides outside the gene matches: 5. The CDR3 region is CASSSAGAAYNEQFF. CDR3 DNA, as far as it was read: TGTGCCAGCAGTTCAGCGGGGGCTGCCTACAATGAG.

Comment on this clone: The sequenced fragment ends 3 residues before the CDR3 boundary, so the rest is inferred from the germline J gene. This rearrangement joins TRBV20-1 to TRBJ2-5; 10 nucleotides line up with TRBD2. This CDR3 spans 15 amino acids. Trimming took 6 bases from V and 3 from J; bases not matched to a gene: 10. Looked up from germline, CDR1 is DFQATT and CDR2 is SNEGSKA (reference sequence). Incomplete CDR3 DNA: TGCAGTGCCTCCCGTCCTAGCGGGAGAGAAGAGACC. Translating gives CSASRPSGREET. The entire CDR3 sequence reads CSASRPSGREETQYF.

A remark on this clone: The sequenced fragment ends 3 residues before the CDR3 boundary, so the rest is inferred from the germline J gene. The rearrangement joins TRBV6-1 to TRBJ2-7; the match to TRBD1 covers 8 bases. V lost 3 bases to trimming and J lost 4 bases; unmatched junction nucleotides: 5. CDR1 and CDR2 (germline): MNHNS, SASEGT. The CDR3 runs to 14 residues. The CDR3 loop is CASSDTRGQYEQYF. The CDR3 bases that were read are TGTGCCAGCAGTGACACCAGGGGGCAATACGAG.

On this clone: The missing CDR3 end, 3 residues past where the read stops, is filled in from the germline J gene. The chain uses TRBV5-1 and TRBJ1-5, with D perhaps matching TRBD1 (5 bases). The CDR3 runs to 15 residues. CDR1 is SGHRS, CDR2 YFSETQ, per germline. Trimming took off 4 bases at V and 4 bases at J, with 15 bases between the two ends. The CDR3 protein is CASSPSTGFNQPQHF. The sequenced part of the CDR3 DNA is TGCGCCAGCAGCCCGAGTACAGGATTTAATCAGCCC.

As to this clone: The read comes to an end 3 residues before the CDR3 does, leaving the germline J gene to fill in the end. The chain combines TRBV7-3 with TRBJ2-3; 7 nucleotides match TRBD2. The germline V gene has CDR1 SGHTA and CDR2 FQGTGA. V lost 5 bases and J lost 1; bases outside the gene matches: 3. The CDR3 has 14 amino acids. The DNA read from the CDR3 is TGTGCCAGCAGCATTACTAGCGGCACAGATACG. This translates into CASSITSGTDT. The CDR3 reads in full as CASSITSGTDTQYF.

With regard to this clone: The sequence runs out 3 residues before the end of the CDR3; the remainder is reconstructed from the germline J gene. The chain joins TRBV19 to TRBJ1-1; possible D gene TRBD1, 5 bases. The CDR3 is 13 amino acids. Per germline, CDR1 LNHDA and CDR2 SQIVND (reference sequence). Trimming stripped 2 bases from V and 4 bases from J, with 8 bases between. CDR3 sequence reads: CASSINRGTEAFF. CDR3 bases read: TGTGCCAGTAGTATAAATAGGGGCACTGAA.

On this clone itself: The read finishes 3 residues shy of the CDR3 end, and the germline J gene is used to complete it. This chain uses TRBV20-1 with TRBJ1-3; a possible D gene is TRBD1 (5 bases). The germline CDR1 and CDR2 sequences are DFQATT and SNEGSKA (reference sequence). CDR3 length: 13 amino acids. This CDR3 reads CSARTTGGETIYF. The DNA read from the CDR3 is TGCAGTGCTAGAACCACCGGGGGGGAAACC.